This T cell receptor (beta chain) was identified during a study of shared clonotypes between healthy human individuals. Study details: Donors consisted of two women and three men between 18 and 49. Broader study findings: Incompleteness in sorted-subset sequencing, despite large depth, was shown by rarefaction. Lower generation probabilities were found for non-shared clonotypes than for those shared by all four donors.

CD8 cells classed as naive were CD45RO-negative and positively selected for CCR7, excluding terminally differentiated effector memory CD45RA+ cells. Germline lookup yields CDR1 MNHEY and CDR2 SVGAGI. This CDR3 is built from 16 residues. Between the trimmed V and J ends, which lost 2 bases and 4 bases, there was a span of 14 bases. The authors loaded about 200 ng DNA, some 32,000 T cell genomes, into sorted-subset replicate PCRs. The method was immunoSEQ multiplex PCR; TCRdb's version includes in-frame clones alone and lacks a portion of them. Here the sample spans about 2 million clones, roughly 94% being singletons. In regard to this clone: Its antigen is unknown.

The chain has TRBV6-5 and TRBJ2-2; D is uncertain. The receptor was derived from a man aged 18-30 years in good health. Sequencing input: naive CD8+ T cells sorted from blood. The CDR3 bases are TGTGCCAGCAGTTACGGGCAGGTGATAGGCACCGGGGAGCTGTTTTTT. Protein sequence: CASSYGQVIGTGELFF.